This entry concerns a single TCR beta chain. There is no known antigen for this receptor. Base qualities are missing; no much larger clone stands one base away. The sample belongs to a study of blood T cell repertoires in COVID-19 (TCRdb year 2020). Describing the broader study: The collaborator samples originated in the United States, Italy and Spain and spanned the acute and convalescent phases of COVID-19. A de-identified subject ID, COVID-19 status, age in years and sex were almost always included in the sample metadata. Samples came from the ongoing ImmuneRACE study (first 160 participants) plus 1,254 subjects from 6 global collaborators. The material from the prospective study consisted of cDNA or gDNA derived from T cells, B-cell-depleted T cells, or PBMCs. Where available, HLA class I and class II types were obtained from metadata supplied by the sample provider rather than from assay-based typing. The repertoires were released in a freely available public database intended as a resource for research on the immune response to SARS-CoV-2. Subjects who had been exposed to COVID-19, were actively infected with it, or had recovered from it provided the deeply sampled blood TCRbeta repertoires that made up the dataset. What the study reported, not specific to this receptor: How much clinical and demographic metadata was included differed by source and by participant, and the metadata was provided uncurated.

Reading the germline V gene gives CDR1 MDHEN and CDR2 SYDVKM. V and J lose 3 bases and 5 bases, and a span of 14 bases separates them. The cysteine opens and the phenylalanine closes a CDR3 of 15 amino acids. Only the CDR3 DNA stays, 45 bases, in frame from base 1. One collaborating source in Seattle enrolled patients during active infection and followed them longitudinally through the course of disease. Each collaborating institution followed its own protocols to collect whole blood in K2EDTA tubes. For TCRbeta analysis, collaborators shipped samples in one of three forms: frozen whole blood, isolated PBMCs, or DNA extracted from either of those sample types. The immunoSEQ Assay, a bias-controlled multiplex PCR, was used to amplify TCRbeta CDR3 regions from genomic DNA. The original pipeline was this. The number of nucleated cells in each sample was estimated by amplification of reference gene primers within the assay. To quantify the absolute abundance of each unique TCRbeta CDR3 rearrangement, sequence reads were collapsed and filtered. For each sample, productive Simpson clonality was calculated as the square root of Simpson's diversity index over productive rearrangements. Entries here come from immuneACCESS through TCRdb and include only in-frame sequences with V and J called. Some clones fail to appear in such tables; in the studies checked, an unresolved V gene covers under half of the shortfall, and the cause of the remainder is unknown. V, J and clone size reflect that table, while D and trimming were determined from the DNA. Counted in this sample were 250,000 to 350,000 clones; about nine tenths of them appeared once. The ten largest make up about 11% of the sample.

This sequence was found in a woman aged 30 to 39 with COVID-19, enrolled during active disease. The chain is encoded by TRBV28 joined to TRBJ1-5; confidence is insufficient to name the D gene. Sequenced: peripheral blood. This receptor carries the CDR3 CASSFPGRLYQPQHF. The DNA sequence is given as TGTGCCAGCAGTTTCCCGGGGAGGTTATATCAGCCCCAGCATTTT.